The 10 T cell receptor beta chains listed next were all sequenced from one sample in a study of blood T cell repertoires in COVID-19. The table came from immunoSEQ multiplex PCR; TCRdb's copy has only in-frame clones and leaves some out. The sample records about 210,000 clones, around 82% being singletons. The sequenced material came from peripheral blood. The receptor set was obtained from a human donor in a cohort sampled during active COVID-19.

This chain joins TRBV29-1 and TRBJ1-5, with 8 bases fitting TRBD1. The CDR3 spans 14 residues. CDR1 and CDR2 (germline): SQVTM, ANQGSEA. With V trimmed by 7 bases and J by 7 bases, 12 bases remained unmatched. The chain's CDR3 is CSGGQGGSRQPQHF. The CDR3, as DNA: TGCAGCGGCGGACAGGGAGGTTCACGGCAGCCCCAGCATTTT.

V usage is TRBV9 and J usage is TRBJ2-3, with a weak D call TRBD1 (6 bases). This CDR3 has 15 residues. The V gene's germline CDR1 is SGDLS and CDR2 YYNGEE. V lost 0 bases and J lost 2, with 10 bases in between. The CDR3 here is CASSVVGAPTDTQYF. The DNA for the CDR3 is TGTGCCAGCAGCGTAGTGGGGGCCCCCACAGATACGCAGTATTTT.

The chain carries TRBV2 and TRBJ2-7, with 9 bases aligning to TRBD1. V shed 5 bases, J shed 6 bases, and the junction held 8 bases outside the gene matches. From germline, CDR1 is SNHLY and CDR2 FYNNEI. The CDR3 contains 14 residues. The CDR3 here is CASSSDRGTIEQYF. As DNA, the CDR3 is TGTGCCAGCAGTTCGGACAGGGGAACTATCGAGCAGTACTTC.

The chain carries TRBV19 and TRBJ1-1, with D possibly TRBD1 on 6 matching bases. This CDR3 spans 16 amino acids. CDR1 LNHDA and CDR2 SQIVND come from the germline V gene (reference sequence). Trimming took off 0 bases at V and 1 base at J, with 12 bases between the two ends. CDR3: CASSIDHLQGNTEAFF. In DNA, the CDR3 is TGTGCCAGTAGTATAGACCACTTACAGGGGAACACTGAAGCTTTCTTT.

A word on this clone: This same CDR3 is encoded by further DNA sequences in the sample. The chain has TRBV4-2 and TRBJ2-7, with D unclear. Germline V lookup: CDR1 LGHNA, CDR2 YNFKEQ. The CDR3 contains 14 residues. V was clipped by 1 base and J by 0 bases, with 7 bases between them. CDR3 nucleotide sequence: TGTGCCAGCAGCCAAGTTCCGAGCTCCTACGAGCAGTACTTC. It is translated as CASSQVPSSYEQYF.

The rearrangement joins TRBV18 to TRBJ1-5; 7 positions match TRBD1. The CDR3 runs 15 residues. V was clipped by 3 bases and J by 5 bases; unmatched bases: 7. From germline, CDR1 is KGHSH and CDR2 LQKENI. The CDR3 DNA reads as TGTGCCAGCTCACCCTCTACAGGGGTGGATCAGCCCCAGCATTTT. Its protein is CASSPSTGVDQPQHF.

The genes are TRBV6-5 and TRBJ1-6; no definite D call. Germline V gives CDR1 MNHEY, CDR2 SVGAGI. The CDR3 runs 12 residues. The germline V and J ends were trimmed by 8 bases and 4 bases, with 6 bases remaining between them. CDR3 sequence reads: CASSSYNSPLHF. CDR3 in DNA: TGTGCCAGCTCTTCTTATAATTCACCCCTCCACTTT.

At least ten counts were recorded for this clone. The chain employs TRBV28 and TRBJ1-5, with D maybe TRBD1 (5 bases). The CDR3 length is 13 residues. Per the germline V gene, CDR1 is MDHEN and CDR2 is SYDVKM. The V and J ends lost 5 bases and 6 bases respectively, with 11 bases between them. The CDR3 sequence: CASSNGGSQPQHF. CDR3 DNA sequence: TGTGCCAGCAGTAACGGGGGGAGTCAGCCCCAGCATTTT.

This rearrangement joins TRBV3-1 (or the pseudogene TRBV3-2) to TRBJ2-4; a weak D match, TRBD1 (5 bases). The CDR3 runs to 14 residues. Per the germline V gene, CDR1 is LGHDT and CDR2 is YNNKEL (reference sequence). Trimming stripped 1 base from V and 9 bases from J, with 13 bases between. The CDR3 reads CASSQAAGQGIQYF. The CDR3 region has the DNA TGTGCCAGCAGCCAAGCCGCTGGTCAGGGCATTCAGTACTTC.

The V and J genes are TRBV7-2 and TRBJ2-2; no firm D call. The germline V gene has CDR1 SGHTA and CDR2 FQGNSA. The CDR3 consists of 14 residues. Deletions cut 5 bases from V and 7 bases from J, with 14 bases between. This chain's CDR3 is CASSPTLSVGELFF. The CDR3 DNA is TGTGCCAGCAGCCCGACACTTTCCGTCGGGGAGCTGTTTTTT.